This T cell receptor beta chain stems from a study of cytomegalovirus exposure and HLA in healthy donors (dated by TCRdb to between 2016 and 2019). Notes on the research overall: An earlier analysis of several hundred of the donors reported about 260 Gb of sequence data and 100 million to 120 million unique TCR beta sequences obtained from about 170 million T cells. An early release that covered about 600 HLA-typed donors contained around 330 gigabases of sequencing data and around 85 million unique TCR sequences. Of the 300 to 500 genotyped donors, 65% to 90% were placed in the genetic ancestry cluster associated with self-reported Caucasian donors. The study was designed to test whether signatures of past pathogen exposure could be identified by cataloging public T cell receptors. The T cell repertoires of about 700 subjects were profiled by immunosequencing and related to cytomegalovirus serostatus. Besides the first cohort of under 700 subjects, a separate validation cohort made up of some 110 different subjects was used. High-throughput TCR immunosequencing, statistical association of individual TCRs with disease status, and machine learning were combined to predict cytomegalovirus infection status. To study patterns of TCR occurrence, a later analysis re-analyzed previously published TCR beta repertoires from several hundred donors and added high-resolution HLA genotyping. Rather than using new phenotypic data, the later analysis identified candidate immune exposures from TCR beta sequences and from how often those sequences occurred across donors. In an earlier analysis of several hundred of the donors, high-throughput TCR beta sequencing was used to judge whether each TCR beta V gene segment behaved as functional or pseudogenic. Donor age, sex, ethnicity and CMV serostatus were collected together with the repertoire data. In a later genetic analysis, genome-wide SNP genotypes for about three fifths of the 666 donors were used, and that subset was treated as a discovery cohort. All discovery cohort repertoires had been generated on a single sequencing platform. Both class I and class II loci were covered by HLA typing, at four-digit resolution. Typing coverage differed by locus: A, B, C, DRB1 and DQB1 were typed in about 629-640 donors, DQA1 in 522, DPA1 in nearly 610, and DPB1 in 450 to 490. Five DR-DQ haplotypes were handled as single units for association and clustering, since linkage in the cohort was strong. Among around 400 genotyped donors of the cohort, an average of around 250,000 unique TCR beta nucleotide sequences was sequenced per donor, of which 15% to 20% were non-productive.

With respect to this clone: It lacks a known antigen. Base qualities are not recorded, but no much larger clone differs from it by a single base.

On the study overall, not on this receptor specifically: A further reported finding was that TCR beta sequences accurately predicted the HLA-A and HLA-B alleles for most subjects in the first cohort. Sequencing depth was assumed to be roughly uniform across donors in the presence/absence analyses, though that assumption may not hold. Most TCR sequences were observed very rarely across donors, whereas some public TCRs were present in many individuals. According to the authors, the approach could potentially be generalized to other disease states and immunological phenotypes. In a later analysis, HLA-associated TCR beta chains showed more clonal expansion and lower generation probabilities than non-associated chains that were equally common. In the study, approximately 160 TCR beta chains were listed as associated with cytomegalovirus. In a later analysis, the rate of TCR association differed among HLA loci, with DRB1 alleles having the most associated TCRs and HLA-C alleles having the fewest. When HLA alleles, especially DR and DQ, strongly co-occurred, TCR associations were difficult to assign to individual alleles. According to a later analysis, parvovirus B19, influenza, CMV and Epstein-Barr virus appeared linked to several top co-occurrence clusters. Because counts were too low, 15 to 20 rarely observed V segments, including chromosome 9 orphons, were excluded from the earlier analysis of around 640 of the donors. This cohort had only TCR beta chains sequenced, and the lack of alpha or paired-chain data limited which features could be detected. Correlated functional status among segregating V segments might reflect linkage disequilibrium, but an unknown experimental factor could not be ruled out. A few of the identified cytomegalovirus-associated TCR beta chains were confirmed in vitro to be specific for cytomegalovirus antigens. At a false discovery rate of 0.05, a later analysis linked approximately 18,000 TCR beta sequences to specific HLA alleles. In a later genetic analysis, a missense DCLRE1C variant was associated with V-gene and J-gene trimming of TCR beta chains, and the association was replicated in an independent cohort. Compared with the approximately 710-donor mean, donors in an Asian-associated ancestry cluster had fewer N-insertions in productive TCRs, according to a later genetic analysis. For the cohort, immune exposure information was limited to CMV serostatus. Because HLA typing was missing for some donors at each locus, association tests included only the typed subset. In a later analysis, most CMV-associated TCR beta chains were found to appear HLA-restricted, with HLA associations seemingly driven largely by CMV exposure. The sequencing pipeline was judged likely to have produced a cluster of highly shared sequence variants as a technical artifact. Some IMGT-functional V segments, including TRBV6-2 and TRBV6-3, could not be distinguished by the 87-base-pair reads and were therefore excluded. In both the original and validation cohorts, the classifier was reported to diagnose cytomegalovirus status with high specificity and sensitivity. In an earlier analysis of under 600 of the donors, most TCR beta V segments were observed in productive rearrangements about 90% or about 30% of the time, broadly matching IMGT annotations.

The cohort was made up of roughly 670 healthy bone marrow donors. All cohort members were sampled while nominally healthy, although unrecorded immune exposures were likely present. The donor tested CMV seropositive, placing the donor among the 289 seropositive members of the cohort. A peripheral blood sample was collected from each donor, and TCR beta sequencing was performed on peripheral blood mononuclear cells. The Qiagen DNeasy Blood Extraction Kit was used to extract genomic DNA from the blood cell samples. The CDR3 runs 13 residues from the cysteine to the phenylalanine. CDR3 DNA only is kept here, 39 bases in frame from base 1. V was cut back by 8 bases and J by 4 bases, leaving a gap of 12 bases between them. The germline V gene (reference sequence) yields MNHEY for CDR1 and SMNVEV for CDR2. The library was built by means of the immunoSEQ multiplex PCR assay. The multiplex PCR relied on a mix of 60 forward primers for TCR Vbeta segments and 13 reverse primers for TCR Jbeta segments. Amplification of the CDR3 region of rearranged TCR beta genes was performed with a multiplex PCR assay on genomic DNA. The Illumina HiSeq System was used to sequence the amplified TCR beta libraries as 87-base-pair reads. In the paper's pipeline: A later analysis counted 75 million to 100 million unique TCR beta chains across the 666 repertoires, and 10 million to 11 million of these chains were shared by at least two donors. A nearest-neighbor algorithm error-corrected the raw reads and collapsed the reads into unique sequences, merging closely related sequences to remove PCR and sequencing errors. To assign V, D and J gene segments, CDR3 sequences were aligned to IMGT reference sequences. For a sequence to be retained, a match of at least six nucleotides to both a V gene segment and a J gene segment was required. Rearrangements were classified as productive when the CDR3 lacked stop codons and remained in frame with V and J, and all other rearrangements were classified as non-productive. CDR3 was defined by IMGT convention, running from the second conserved V-encoded cysteine to the conserved J-encoded phenylalanine. Sequences without an unambiguous match to a single V gene segment were excluded from the earlier analysis of 500 to 700 of the donors. In an earlier analysis of about 590 of the donors, a V segment was called functional when productive rearrangements were above 56.7%, and segregating when the standard deviation between donors exceeded 5%. A statistical classification framework was developed to diagnose cytomegalovirus status using the catalog of TCR beta chain sequences. V and J gene assignment, in a later analysis, came from comparing TCR nucleotide sequences with IMGT/GENE-DB human TR gene sequences. The TCRdist pipeline was used in a later analysis to assign CDR3 sequences and most-parsimonious VDJ recombination scenarios. A later analysis defined each TCR beta chain by its CDR3 amino acid sequence plus V-gene family, and excluded reads lacking a unique V-gene family. In a later analysis, around 600 highly shared, low-generation-probability nucleotide sequences were removed to address suspected cross-contamination and a sequencing artifact. For each public chain, a later analysis derived a clonal expansion index from normalized ranks of inferred template counts within each repertoire. A later analysis computed generation probabilities with a VDJ recombination model fitted to out-of-frame rearrangements, and checked the results against IGoR. In a later analysis, hypergeometric tests were used to score TCR-TCR, TCR-HLA and TCR-CMV co-occurrence, with a repertoire-size bias correction applied to TCR pairs. To estimate false discovery rates, a later analysis permuted the HLA or CMV assignments 20 times. In a later analysis, co-occurring TCRs were grouped using DBSCAN, with TCRdist sequence similarity added in when clustering inside HLA-allele-positive subsets. Repertoires with fewer than 30,000 or more than 120,000 public chains, plus five repertoires with anomalous nucleotide sharing, were excluded from co-occurrence clustering. TCRdb carries this immuneACCESS record with in-frame sequences only. Its versions omit some clonotypes, under half of them owing to an unresolved V gene in the studies checked, with the rest unexplained. From that table come the V and J calls and clone size; the DNA was used to work out D and trimming. The sample table contains under 150,000 clones; only one count was recorded for about 81% of them. Together, the top ten hold around 8.1% of the sample.

In this chain, TRBV27 is recombined with TRBJ1-3, with TRBD1 perhaps the D gene, on 5 matching bases. The clonotype comes from a woman in her forties or fifties in good health and CMV-seropositive. Sequencing was carried out using PBMCs. The CDR3 protein: CASSQEGGNTIYF. The DNA is TGTGCCAGCTCACAGGAAGGCGGAAACACCATATATTTT.